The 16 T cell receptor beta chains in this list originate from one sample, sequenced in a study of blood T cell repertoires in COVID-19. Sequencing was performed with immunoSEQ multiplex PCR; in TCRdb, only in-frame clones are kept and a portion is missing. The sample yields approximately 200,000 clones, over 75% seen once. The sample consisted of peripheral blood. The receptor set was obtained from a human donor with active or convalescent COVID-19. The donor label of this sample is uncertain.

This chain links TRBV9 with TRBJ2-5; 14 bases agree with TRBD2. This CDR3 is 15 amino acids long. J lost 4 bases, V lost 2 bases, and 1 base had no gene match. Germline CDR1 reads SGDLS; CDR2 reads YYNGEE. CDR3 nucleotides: TGTGCCAGCAGCGTGACTAGCGGGAGGGGAGAGACCCAGTACTTC. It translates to CASSVTSGRGETQYF. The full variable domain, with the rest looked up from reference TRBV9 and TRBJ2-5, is DSGVTQTPKHLITATGQRVTLRCSPRSGDLSVYWYQQSLDQGLQFLIQYYNGEERAKGNILERFSAQQFPDLHSELNLSSLELGDSALYFCASSVTSGRGETQYFGPGTRLLVL.

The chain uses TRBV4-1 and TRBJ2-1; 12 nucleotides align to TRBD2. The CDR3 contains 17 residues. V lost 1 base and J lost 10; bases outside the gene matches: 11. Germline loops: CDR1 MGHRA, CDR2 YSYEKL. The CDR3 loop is CASSQASLAGGRGEQFF. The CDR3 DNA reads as TGCGCCAGCAGCCAAGCTTCACTAGCGGGGGGCCGGGGGGAGCAGTTCTTC.

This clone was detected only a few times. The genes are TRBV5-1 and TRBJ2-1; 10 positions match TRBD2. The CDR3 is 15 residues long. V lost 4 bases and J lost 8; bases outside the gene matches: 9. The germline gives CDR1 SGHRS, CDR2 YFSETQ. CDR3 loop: CASSLRVAGGYEQFF. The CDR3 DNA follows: TGCGCCAGCAGCCTGAGAGTAGCGGGAGGATATGAGCAGTTCTTC.

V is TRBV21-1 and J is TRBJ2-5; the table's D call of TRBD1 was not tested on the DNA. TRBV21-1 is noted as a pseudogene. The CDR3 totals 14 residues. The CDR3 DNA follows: TGTGCCAGCAGCCACCGGGACAGGGAAGAGACCCAGTACTTC. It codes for CASSHRDREETQYF.

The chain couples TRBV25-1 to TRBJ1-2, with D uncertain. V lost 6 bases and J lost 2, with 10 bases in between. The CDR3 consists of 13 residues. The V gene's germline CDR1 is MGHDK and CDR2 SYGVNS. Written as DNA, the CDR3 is TGTGCCAGCAGACTAAGCGGAAACTATGGCTACACCTTC. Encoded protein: CASRLSGNYGYTF.

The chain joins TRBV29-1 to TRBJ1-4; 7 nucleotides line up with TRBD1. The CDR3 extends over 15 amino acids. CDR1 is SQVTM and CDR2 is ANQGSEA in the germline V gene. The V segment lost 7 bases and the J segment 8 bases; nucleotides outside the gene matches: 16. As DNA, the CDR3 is TGCAGCGCGTTGGCCCTTAGACAGGGTTGGGAAAAACTGTTTTTT. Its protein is CSALALRQGWEKLFF. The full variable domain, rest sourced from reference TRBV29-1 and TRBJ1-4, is SAVISQKPSRDICQRGTSLTIQCQVDSQVTMMFWYRQQPGQSLTLIATANQGSEATYESGFVIDKFPISRPNLTFSTLTVSNMSPEDSSIYLCSALALRQGWEKLFFGSGTQLSVL.

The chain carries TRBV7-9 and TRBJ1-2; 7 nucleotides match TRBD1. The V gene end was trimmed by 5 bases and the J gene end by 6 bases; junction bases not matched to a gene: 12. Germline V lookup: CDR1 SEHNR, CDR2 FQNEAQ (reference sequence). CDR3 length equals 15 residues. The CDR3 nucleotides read TGTGCCAGCAGCCCAAAGGGGGCTAGAGGTAATGGCTACACCTTC. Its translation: CASSPKGARGNGYTF.

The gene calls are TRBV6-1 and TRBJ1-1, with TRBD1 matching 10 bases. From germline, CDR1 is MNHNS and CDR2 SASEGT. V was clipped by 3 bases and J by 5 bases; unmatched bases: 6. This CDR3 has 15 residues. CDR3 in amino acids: CASSEETGGKTEAFF. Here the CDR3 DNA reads TGTGCCAGCAGTGAGGAGACAGGGGGCAAGACTGAAGCTTTCTTT.

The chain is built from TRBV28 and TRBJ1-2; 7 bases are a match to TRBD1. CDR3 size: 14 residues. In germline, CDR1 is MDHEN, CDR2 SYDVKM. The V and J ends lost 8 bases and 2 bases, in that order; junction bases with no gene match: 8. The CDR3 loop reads CASLPGGTNYGYTF. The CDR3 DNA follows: TGTGCCAGCCTGCCAGGGGGAACGAACTATGGCTACACCTTC.

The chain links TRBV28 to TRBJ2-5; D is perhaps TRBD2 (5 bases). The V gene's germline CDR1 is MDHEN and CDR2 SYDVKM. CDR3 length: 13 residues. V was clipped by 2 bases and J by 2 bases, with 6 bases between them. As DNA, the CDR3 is TGTGCCAGCAGTTTAGGAGGTCAAGAGACCCAGTACTTC. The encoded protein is CASSLGGQETQYF.

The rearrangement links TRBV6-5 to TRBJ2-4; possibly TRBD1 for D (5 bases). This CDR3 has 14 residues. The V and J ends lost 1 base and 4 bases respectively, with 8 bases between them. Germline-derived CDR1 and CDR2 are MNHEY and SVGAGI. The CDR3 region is CASSYYRTKNIQYF. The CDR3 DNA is TGTGCCAGCAGTTACTACAGGACAAAAAACATTCAGTACTTC.

This CDR3 is CASSLPSGNYNEQFF. CDR3 coding DNA: TGCGCCAGCAGCTTGCCGAGCGGGAATTACAATGAGCAGTTCTTC. V usage is TRBV5-1 and J usage is TRBJ2-1, with TRBD2 matching over 7 bases. The V and J ends lost 1 base and 4 bases, in that order; junction bases with no gene match: 5. Per germline, CDR1 SGHRS and CDR2 YFSETQ. This CDR3 is built from 15 residues.

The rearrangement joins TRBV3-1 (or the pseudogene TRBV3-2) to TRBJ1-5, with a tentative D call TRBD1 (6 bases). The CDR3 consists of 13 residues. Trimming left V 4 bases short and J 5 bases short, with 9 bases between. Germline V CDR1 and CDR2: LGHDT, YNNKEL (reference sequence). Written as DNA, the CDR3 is TGTGCCAGCAGCCTGGGACAATATCAGCCCCAGCATTTT. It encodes CASSLGQYQPQHF.

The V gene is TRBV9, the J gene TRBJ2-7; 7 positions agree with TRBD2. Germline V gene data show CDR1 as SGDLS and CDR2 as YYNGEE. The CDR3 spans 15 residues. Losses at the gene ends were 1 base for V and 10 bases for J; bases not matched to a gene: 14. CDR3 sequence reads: CASSVSSGPKPPQYF. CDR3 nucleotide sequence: TGTGCCAGCAGCGTATCTAGCGGTCCAAAACCTCCTCAGTACTTC. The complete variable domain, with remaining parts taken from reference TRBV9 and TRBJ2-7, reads DSGVTQTPKHLITATGQRVTLRCSPRSGDLSVYWYQQSLDQGLQFLIQYYNGEERAKGNILERFSAQQFPDLHSELNLSSLELGDSALYFCASSVSSGPKPPQYFGPGTRLTVT.

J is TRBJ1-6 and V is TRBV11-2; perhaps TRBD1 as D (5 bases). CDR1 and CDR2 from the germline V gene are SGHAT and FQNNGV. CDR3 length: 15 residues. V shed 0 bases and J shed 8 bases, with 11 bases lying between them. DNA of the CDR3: TGTGCCAGCAGCTTAGAAGGGCAGGGCTATTCACCCCTCCACTTT. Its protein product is CASSLEGQGYSPLHF.

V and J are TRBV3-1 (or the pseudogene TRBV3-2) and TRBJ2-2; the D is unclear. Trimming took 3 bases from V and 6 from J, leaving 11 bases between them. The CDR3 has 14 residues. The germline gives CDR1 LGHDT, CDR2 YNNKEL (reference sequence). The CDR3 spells CASSHPKNPGELFF. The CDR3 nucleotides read TGTGCCAGCAGCCACCCTAAGAATCCCGGGGAGCTGTTTTTT.